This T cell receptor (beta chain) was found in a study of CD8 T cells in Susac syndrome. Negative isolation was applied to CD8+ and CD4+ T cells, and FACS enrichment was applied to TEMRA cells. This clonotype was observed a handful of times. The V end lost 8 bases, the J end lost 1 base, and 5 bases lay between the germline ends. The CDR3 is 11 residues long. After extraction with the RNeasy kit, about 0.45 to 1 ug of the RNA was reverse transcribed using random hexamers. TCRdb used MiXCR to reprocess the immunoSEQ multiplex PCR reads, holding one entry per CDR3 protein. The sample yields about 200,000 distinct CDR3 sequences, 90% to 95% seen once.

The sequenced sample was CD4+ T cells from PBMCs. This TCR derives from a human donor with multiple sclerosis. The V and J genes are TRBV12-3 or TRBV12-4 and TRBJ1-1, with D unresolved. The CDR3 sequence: CASSKNTEAFF. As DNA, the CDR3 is TGTGCCAGCTCGAAGAACACTGAAGCTTTCTTT.